This TCR beta chain was obtained from a study of blood T cell repertoires in COVID-19 (dated by TCRdb to about 2020). For context, the study as a whole: Collaborator samples came from the United States, Italy and Spain and covered acute and convalescent phases of COVID-19. Where HLA class I and class II types were available, the types were taken from metadata supplied by the sample provider, not from assay-based typing. The prospective study material was composed of cDNA or gDNA derived from T cells, B-cell-depleted T cells, or PBMCs. Nearly every sample came with metadata listing a de-identified subject ID, COVID-19 status, age in years and sex. The repertoires were made available in a free public database intended to serve as a resource for research on the immune response to SARS-CoV-2. Samples came from the ongoing ImmuneRACE study (first 160 participants) plus 1,254 subjects from 6 global collaborators. Subjects who had been exposed to COVID-19, were actively infected with it, or had recovered from it provided the deeply sampled blood TCRbeta repertoires that made up the dataset. Overall study results and their limits: The amount of clinical and demographic metadata varied by source and participant and was provided uncurated.

Whole blood was collected in K2EDTA tubes by collaborating institutions according to the institutions' own protocols. For TCRbeta analysis, collaborators shipped samples as frozen whole blood, isolated PBMCs, or DNA extracted from either of those sample types. TCRbeta CDR3 regions were amplified from genomic DNA by means of the immunoSEQ Assay, a bias-controlled multiplex PCR. Per the authors' processing: The number of nucleated cells in each sample was estimated from the amplification of reference gene primers within the assay. To quantify the absolute abundance of each unique TCRbeta CDR3 rearrangement, sequence reads were collapsed and filtered. For each sample, productive Simpson clonality was calculated by taking the square root of Simpson's diversity index across productive rearrangements. TCRdb limited this immuneACCESS table to in-frame rearrangements with V and J called. A share of clones is missing; checked studies link under half to unresolved V genes, and the rest is unexplained. D and trimming were read from the DNA, whereas the V and J calls and clone size are those reported in that table. The sample contains about 51,000 clones, more than 85% of them found a single time. Jointly, the top ten make up approximately 3% of the sample.

CDR1 and CDR2, per the germline V gene, are SGHRS and YFSETQ. The CDR3 runs 14 residues from the cysteine to the phenylalanine. Of the read, only the CDR3 DNA is kept; its 42 bases are in frame from base 1. The junction carries 8 bases between V and J, which are trimmed by 2 bases and 2 bases respectively. This clone was picked up a small number of times. Its antigen remains unidentified. No base qualities exist here, and no much larger clone lies one base off it. The chain joins TRBV5-1 to TRBJ2-1, with the D gene not clear enough to name. Sequences were obtained from peripheral blood. The clonotype was recovered from a man in his fifties with acute or convalescent COVID-19. This receptor has the CDR3 CASSFGQPYNEQFF. The DNA is TGCGCCAGCAGCTTTGGGCAGCCCTACAATGAGCAGTTCTTC.